Described below is a single TCR beta chain sequence and its context. Its matching antigen is unknown. The data were taken from a study of cytomegalovirus exposure and HLA in healthy donors. The wider study: Early released data had tens of millions of unique TCRs, all coming from HLA-typed donors.

The CDR3 has 11 residues. Germline CDR1 reads SNHLY; CDR2 reads FYNNEI. V lost 9 bases, J lost 4 bases, and 10 bases lay in between. Primers: 60 Vbeta forward and 13 Jbeta reverse. Here immunoSEQ multiplex PCR was the method, and the copy in TCRdb shows in-frame clones only, minus some. The repertoire has about 270,000 clones, just over 70% of them found once; the top ten carry under 3%. Overall study results and limits: Near-uniform donor sequencing depth was presumed by presence/absence analyses. Clonal expansion, a later analysis showed, was greater in HLA-associated TCR beta chains than in equally common others. Cytomegalovirus association was listed for approximately 160 TCR beta chains.

The clonotype comes from a female donor in good health and CMV-seronegative. The chain joins TRBV2 to TRBJ2-7; D unresolved. The sequenced material came from PBMCs. As DNA, the CDR3 is TGTGCCAGTCAGGAAGGATACGAGCAGTACTTC. Encoded protein: CASQEGYEQYF.